This TCR beta chain derives from a study of blood T cell repertoires in COVID-19. Overall study context: Samples taken during acute and convalescent COVID-19 were collected in the United States, Italy and Spain. Sample material is recorded as cDNA or gDNA derived from T cells, B-cell-depleted T cells, or PBMCs.

Original processing notes: Estimation of nucleated cell counts was performed using reference gene primer amplification. The data were produced by immunoSEQ multiplex PCR, yet TCRdb's version contains in-frame clones alone and is incomplete. Clone size and V and J calls were adopted from that table, with D and trimming inferred from the DNA. Found here are 300,000 or so clones, more than 75% of them singletons; the top ten hold 1%. This sequence was found in a man between 45 and 60 years old with active or convalescent COVID-19. The specimen sequenced was peripheral blood.

The CDR3 DNA sequence: TGTGCCAGCAGTTTACATGGCCTCTTGAACACTGAAGCTTTCTTT. Amino acids: CASSLHGLLNTEAFF. The rearrangement uses TRBV27 and TRBJ1-1; no clear D. This CDR3 has 15 amino acids. Trimming stripped 2 bases from V and 0 bases from J, with 10 bases between. CDR1 MNHEY and CDR2 SMNVEV come from the germline V gene (reference sequence).